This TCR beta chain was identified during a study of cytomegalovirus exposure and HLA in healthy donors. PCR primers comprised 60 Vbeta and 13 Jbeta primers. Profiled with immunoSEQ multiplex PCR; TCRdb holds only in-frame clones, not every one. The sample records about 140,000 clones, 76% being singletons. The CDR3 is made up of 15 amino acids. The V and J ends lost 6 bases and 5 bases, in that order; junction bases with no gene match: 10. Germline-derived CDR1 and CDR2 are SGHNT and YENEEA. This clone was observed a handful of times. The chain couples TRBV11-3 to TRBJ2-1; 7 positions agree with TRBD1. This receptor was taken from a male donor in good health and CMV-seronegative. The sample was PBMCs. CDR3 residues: CASSPGTEKNNEQFF. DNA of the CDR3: TGTGCCAGCAGTCCCGGGACAGAGAAAAACAATGAGCAGTTCTTC. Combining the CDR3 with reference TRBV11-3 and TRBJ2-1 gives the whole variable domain EAGVVQSPRYKIIEKKQPVAFWCNPISGHNTLYWYLQNLGQGPELLIRYENEEAVDDSQLPKDRFSAERLKGVDSTLKIQPAELGDSAVYLCASSPGTEKNNEQFFGPGTRLTVL.